These 9 T cell receptor beta chains came from one sample sequenced in a study of T cell repertoires in cytomegalovirus infection (dated by TCRdb to about 2019). Sequencing was carried out with an Illumina HiSeq 1500. TCRdb's own reprocessing of the public reads used fastp at Q25 and MiXCR and kept productive beta chains. CDR3 protein duplicates are merged, each entry listing the most common genes and DNA. This sample gives around 490,000 distinct CDR3 sequences in total; around 27% of them show up just once. Of the sample, over 10% is held by the ten largest clones. The sequenced sample was PBMCs. These receptors all stem from a human donor in good health (CMV status not recorded). Some clones in this sample may be carry-over from other donors' samples.

The gene calls are TRBV11-2 and TRBJ2-3; 8 nucleotides align to TRBD2. The CDR3 runs 15 residues. The V segment lost 5 bases and the J segment 2 bases; nucleotides outside the gene matches: 6. Germline values: CDR1 SGHAT, CDR2 FQNNGV. Here the CDR3 DNA reads TGTGCCAGCAGCCGAACTAGCGGCTTCACAGATACGCAGTATTTT. Translating gives CASSRTSGFTDTQYF.

The chain joins TRBV15 to TRBJ1-3; D ambiguous. V shed 3 bases and J shed 0 bases, with 12 bases lying between them. The CDR3 sequence is 16 residues long. CDR1 and CDR2 (germline): LNHNV, YYDKDF (reference sequence). The CDR3 loop is CATSSNWFNSGNTIYF. The CDR3 region has the DNA TGTGCCACCAGCAGTAACTGGTTTAACTCTGGAAACACCATATATTTT.

The J gene is TRBJ1-2, the V gene TRBV20-1, with 7 bases that match TRBD1. Germline V gene lookup returns CDR1 DFQATT and CDR2 SNEGSKA (reference sequence). V trimming: 0 bases; J trimming: 2 bases; junction bases outside the gene matches: 9. The CDR3 has 16 residues. CDR3 in amino acids: CSARDPRDSDNYGYTF. The CDR3 nucleotides are TGCAGTGCTAGAGATCCCAGGGACAGCGACAACTATGGCTACACCTTC.

V gene TRBV9 combines with J gene TRBJ1-1; 11 nucleotides agree with TRBD1. Germline assignment: CDR1 SGDLS and CDR2 YYNGEE. CDR3 size: 16 residues. J was trimmed by 1 base and V by 4 bases; bases with no gene match: 6. The CDR3 region has the DNA TGTGCCAGCAGCCCAGGACAGGGGGCGGGGAACACTGAAGCTTTCTTT. Its translation is CASSPGQGAGNTEAFF.

The V call is TRBV12-3 or TRBV12-4, the J call TRBJ2-1; the D gene is possibly TRBD1 (5 bases). With 0 bases removed from V and 3 bases from J, the gap between germline ends came to 15 bases. The length of the CDR3 is 17 residues. This CDR3 reads CASSLALGRQGYNEQFF. DNA of the CDR3: TGTGCCAGCAGTTTAGCGTTAGGTAGGCAGGGCTACAATGAGCAGTTCTTC.

This chain uses TRBV29-1 with TRBJ2-5; D remains ambiguous. V was shortened by 3 bases and J by 0 bases, with 17 bases between the two germline ends. The CDR3 has 16 residues. CDR1 is SQVTM, CDR2 ANQGSEA, per germline. CDR3 coding DNA: TGCAGCGTTGAGGGGATCCCCGGCGACAACCAAGAGACCCAGTACTTC. It is translated as CSVEGIPGDNQETQYF.

V gene TRBV6-2 or TRBV6-3 combines with J gene TRBJ2-1, with unresolved D. V shed 0 bases and J shed 2 bases, with 11 bases lying between them. The CDR3 contains 16 residues. Germline assignment: CDR1 MNHEY and CDR2 SVGEGT. The CDR3 coding sequence is TGTGCCAGCAGTTACTCCCCCCTGCCCACCTACAATGAGCAGTTCTTC. Its translation is CASSYSPLPTYNEQFF.

This chain connects TRBV11-1 to TRBJ2-7, with D possibly TRBD1 on 5 matching bases. Germline V gives CDR1 SGHAT, CDR2 FQDESV (reference sequence). Trimming left V 5 bases short and J 1 base short, with 12 bases between. CDR3 length: 14 amino acids. The chain's CDR3 is CASSPTENSYEQYF. CDR3 in DNA: TGTGCCAGCAGCCCGACAGAGAATTCCTACGAGCAGTACTTC.

This clonotype occurred a few times. The CDR3 region has the DNA TGTGCCAGCAGTGAACTTTCTGACAGGGTGAGGGAGCAGTACGTC. Protein sequence: CASSELSDRVREQYV. This chain joins TRBV6-1 and TRBJ2-7; 7 bases line up with TRBD1. This CDR3 comprises 15 residues. The germline V gene encodes CDR1 MNHNS and CDR2 SASEGT. Trimming took 2 bases from V and 7 from J; bases not matched to a gene: 11.